The present T cell receptor beta chain was sequenced within a study of lymphopenia after photon versus proton radiotherapy. Libraries were prepared by immunoSEQ multiplex PCR; TCRdb keeps only in-frame clonotypes and omits some of them. This table has 89,000 or so clones, 80% to 90% appearing once. The V and J ends lost 0 bases and 10 bases respectively, with 12 bases between them. Germline V gene data show CDR1 as MNHNY and CDR2 as SVGAGI (reference sequence). The CDR3 totals 14 residues. This specimen was peripheral blood, taken from a patient treated with proton-based radiotherapy. The TCR originated in a man aged 55 to 70 with pancreatic cancer. The rearrangement uses TRBV6-6 and TRBJ1-4; no reliable D call. The CDR3 reads CASSYSIAEGKLFF. The DNA for the CDR3 is TGTGCCAGCAGTTACTCGATCGCAGAAGGAAAACTGTTTTTT.